These 8 T cell receptor beta chains originate from one sample sequenced in a study of PD-1 blockade in classical Hodgkin lymphoma. Relapse was seen in all patients after autologous stem cell transplantation, and brentuximab vedotin exposure was variable. Produced via immunoSEQ multiplex PCR; TCRdb's table is partial and in-frame only. This table holds about 14,000 clones, more than 70% found once. This specimen was peripheral blood mononuclear cells (PBMCs), taken at baseline. Receptors originate from a human donor with classical Hodgkin lymphoma.

The chain carries TRBV7-9 and TRBJ2-1, with TRBD2 matching over 7 bases. In germline, CDR1 is SEHNR, CDR2 FQNEAQ (reference sequence). The CDR3 length is 13 residues. V was clipped by 6 bases and J by 5 bases; unmatched bases: 4. DNA for the CDR3: TGTGCCAGCAGAGCGGGGTATCACAATGAGCAGTTCTTC. Translated, it gives CASRAGYHNEQFF.

This chain uses TRBV19 with TRBJ2-7; D possibly corresponds to TRBD1 (6 bases). The CDR3 extends over 14 amino acids. The V end lost 0 bases, the J end lost 2 bases, and 8 bases lay between the germline ends. Germline CDR1 and CDR2: LNHDA and SQIVND (reference sequence). Here the CDR3 DNA reads TGTGCCAGTAGTATAGACAGGGGAACCTACGAGCAGTACTTC. Encoded protein: CASSIDRGTYEQYF.

This chain links TRBV30 with TRBJ1-4; no definite D call. V was pared by 3 bases and J by 5 bases, with 13 bases between. The CDR3 consists of 14 residues. Germline loops: CDR1 GTSNPN, CDR2 SVGIG (reference sequence). The CDR3 is CAWSPGSGNEKLFF. CDR3 in DNA: TGTGCCTGGAGCCCGGGGTCCGGGAATGAAAAACTGTTTTTT.

The V call is TRBV7-8, the J call TRBJ2-1, with D perhaps TRBD1 (6 bases). Between the trimmed V and J ends, which lost 5 bases and 0 bases, there was a span of 17 bases. This CDR3 has 17 residues. Germline CDR1 is SGHVS and CDR2 is FQNEAQ. Here the CDR3 DNA reads TGTGCCAGCAGCCCGCGGACAGTTTTTCTCTCCTACAATGAGCAGTTCTTC. It codes for CASSPRTVFLSYNEQFF.

The V gene is TRBV5-1, the J gene TRBJ1-2; D is possibly TRBD1 (6 bases). The CDR3 totals 13 residues. The ends were cut back, 0 bases at V and 5 bases at J, with 8 bases in the middle. CDR1 is SGHRS, CDR2 YFSETQ, per germline. CDR3 residues: CASSLAGEYGYTF. The CDR3 coding sequence is TGCGCCAGCAGCTTGGCAGGGGAGTATGGCTACACCTTC.

The V gene is TRBV2, the J gene TRBJ2-7; the D gene is possibly TRBD1 (6 bases). Looked up from germline, CDR1 is SNHLY and CDR2 is FYNNEI. This CDR3 region has 15 residues. V lost 8 bases and J lost 0, with 17 bases in between. The CDR3 coding sequence is TGTGCCAGCCTGCAGGGGACCTATTACTCCTACGAGCAGTACTTC. The encoded protein is CASLQGTYYSYEQYF.

The V and J genes are TRBV19 and TRBJ1-3; tentatively, D is TRBD1 (5 bases). Germline lookup yields CDR1 LNHDA and CDR2 SQIVND (reference sequence). CDR3 length: 17 amino acids. The germline V and J ends were trimmed by 6 bases and 2 bases, with 20 bases remaining between them. DNA of the CDR3: TGTGCCAGTAGGGCTTGGCTCTCAGGGTCAACTGGAAACACCATATATTTT. It specifies CASRAWLSGSTGNTIYF.

This clone was counted a single time. The chain links TRBV6-1 to TRBJ2-3; 8 bases fit TRBD1. The germline CDR1 and CDR2 sequences are MNHNS and SASEGT. V shed 4 bases, J shed 0 bases, and the junction held 3 bases outside the gene matches. The CDR3 contains 15 residues. CDR3 in DNA: TGTGCCAGCAGTGGCAGACAGGGGAGCACAGATACGCAGTATTTT. It specifies CASSGRQGSTDTQYF.